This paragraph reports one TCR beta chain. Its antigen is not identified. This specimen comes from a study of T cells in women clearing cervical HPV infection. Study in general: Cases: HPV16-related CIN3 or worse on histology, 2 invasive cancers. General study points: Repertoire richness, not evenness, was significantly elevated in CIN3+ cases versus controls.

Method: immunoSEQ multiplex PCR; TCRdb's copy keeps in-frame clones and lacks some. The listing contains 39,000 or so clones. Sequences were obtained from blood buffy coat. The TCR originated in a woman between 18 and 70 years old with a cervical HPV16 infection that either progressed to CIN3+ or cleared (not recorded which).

Partial CDR3 DNA: TGCGCCAGCAGCTTCGGTCAGGCTATACGCGATACG. Its protein is CASSFGQAIRDT. The whole CDR3 sequence reads CASSFGQAIRDTQYF. The chain recombines TRBV5-1 with TRBJ2-3; D not resolved. Sequencing ends 3 residues short of the CDR3 end; the germline J gene provides the rest. Deletions cut 2 bases from V and 6 bases from J, with 16 bases between. Germline CDR1 SGHRS, CDR2 YFSETQ. This CDR3 is built from 15 residues.